One sample yielded the 25 T cell receptor beta chains listed below, sequenced in a study of T cells after yellow fever vaccination. TCRdb passed the 5' RACE reads through MiXCR, listing each CDR3 protein once. The table records about 340,000 distinct CDR3 sequences, about 8.7% of them present only once. Sequencing used PBMCs, obtained on the day of the first yellow fever vaccination. Every receptor here comes from a young man who received the YFV17D yellow fever vaccine.

This sequence joins TRBV5-6 and TRBJ2-2, with no clear D. The CDR3 has 13 residues. V dropped 6 bases and J dropped 8 bases, with 14 bases sitting between them. CDR1 SGHDT and CDR2 YYEEEE come from the germline V gene. The DNA of the CDR3 is TGTGCCAGCAACATAGGGCTGTCTGGGGAGCTGTTTTTT. It is translated as CASNIGLSGELFF.

Ten or more counts support this clonotype. The J gene is TRBJ2-1, the V gene TRBV12-3 or TRBV12-4; D gene unclear. There are 15 residues in the CDR3. V was trimmed by 7 bases and J by 3 bases, leaving 16 bases between them. In DNA form, the CDR3 reads TGTGCCAGCACCCTCACCCCGTGGGGCTACAATGAGCAGTTCTTC. Translated: CASTLTPWGYNEQFF.

This clonotype was counted a few times. The chain joins TRBV28 to TRBJ1-1, with D unclear. This CDR3 is 15 amino acids long. Per the germline V gene, CDR1 is MDHEN and CDR2 is SYDVKM. Deletions cut 3 bases from V and 1 base from J, with 12 bases between. CDR3 loop: CASSFPSRQNTEAFF. DNA for the CDR3: TGTGCCAGCAGTTTTCCATCCCGACAGAACACTGAAGCTTTCTTT.

The chain combines TRBV5-1 with TRBJ1-1, with 11 bases lining up with TRBD1. V was pared by 0 bases and J by 4 bases, with 2 bases of the junction left unmatched. The CDR3 covers 15 residues. In germline, CDR1 is SGHRS, CDR2 YFSETQ. The CDR3 loop is CASSLGGQGATEAFF. CDR3 nucleotides: TGCGCCAGCAGCTTGGGAGGACAGGGGGCCACTGAAGCTTTCTTT.

This clonotype has more than one count but fewer than ten. The chain joins TRBV6-2 or TRBV6-3 to TRBJ2-7; 8 bases agree with TRBD1. CDR3 length equals 14 residues. Germline V CDR1 and CDR2: MNHEY, SVGEGT. V was clipped by 8 bases and J by 3 bases; unmatched bases: 9. Here the CDR3 reads CASGNRDRNYEQYF. CDR3 coding DNA: TGTGCCAGCGGTAACCGGGACAGGAACTACGAGCAGTACTTC.

The gene calls are TRBV7-9 and TRBJ2-2; 13 nucleotides agree with TRBD2. Trimming cost V 4 bases and J 7 bases; bases outside gene matches: 9. This CDR3 is built from 17 residues. CDR1 SEHNR and CDR2 FQNEAQ come from the germline V gene (reference sequence). The CDR3 region is CASSSNGLAGVDGELFF. As DNA, the CDR3 is TGTGCCAGCAGCTCCAACGGACTAGCGGGGGTTGACGGGGAGCTGTTTTTT.

This clonotype showed up just a few times. V is TRBV27 and J is TRBJ1-4; TRBD1 matches at 9 bases. Germline CDR1 is MNHEY and CDR2 is SMNVEV (reference sequence). CDR3 length: 16 residues. The V gene end was trimmed by 0 bases and the J gene end by 4 bases; junction bases not matched to a gene: 3. CDR3: CASSLSDRGINEKLFF. CDR3 in DNA: TGTGCCAGCAGTTTATCGGACAGGGGCATTAATGAAAAACTGTTTTTT.

The chain links TRBV6-2 or TRBV6-3 to TRBJ2-3; no clear D gene. Deletions cut 5 bases from V and 6 bases from J, with 21 bases between. Germline CDR1 reads MNHEY; CDR2 reads SVGEGT. CDR3 length: 16 residues. This chain's CDR3 is CASSRGRFPLGDTQYF. For the CDR3, the DNA is TGTGCCAGCAGTCGCGGACGGTTCCCTTTGGGGGATACGCAGTATTTT.

The V call is TRBV11-2, the J call TRBJ2-7; 9 bases align to TRBD1. V was pared by 8 bases and J by 2 bases, with 10 bases of the junction left unmatched. The CDR3 runs 15 residues. Per the germline V gene, CDR1 is SGHAT and CDR2 is FQNNGV. The CDR3 spells CASSQGATATYEQYV. Written as DNA, the CDR3 is TGTGCCAGCTCACAGGGGGCGACGGCAACCTACGAGCAGTACGTC.

V is TRBV4-1 and J is TRBJ2-7; a weak D match, TRBD2 (6 bases). The germline V gene encodes CDR1 MGHRA and CDR2 YSYEKL. The CDR3 is 18 amino acids. V shed 0 bases and J shed 1 base, with 19 bases lying between them. CDR3 in DNA: TGCGCCAGCAGCCAAGAGGGGGGAGACACCACCATATCCTACGAGCAGTACTTC. It yields the protein CASSQEGGDTTISYEQYF.

The rearrangement links TRBV5-4 to TRBJ2-5, with unresolved D. The V gene's germline CDR1 is SGHNT and CDR2 YYREEE (reference sequence). CDR3 length: 15 residues. V was pared by 2 bases and J by 1 base, with 12 bases between. CDR3 DNA: TGTGCCAGCAGCTTTAGTGTACACACCCAAGAGACCCAGTACTTC. Translated, it gives CASSFSVHTQETQYF.

This clonotype was observed many times. The chain employs TRBV14 and TRBJ2-3; TRBD2 aligns across 7 bases. CDR3 length: 16 residues. Germline lookup yields CDR1 SGHDN and CDR2 FVKESK. Trimming cost V 2 bases and J 2 bases; bases outside gene matches: 7. The CDR3 DNA follows: TGTGCCAGCAGCCAATGGGCTAGCGGTTACACAGATACGCAGTATTTT. Translation gives CASSQWASGYTDTQYF. Together with reference TRBV14 and TRBJ2-3, the CDR3 gives the full variable domain: EAGVTQFPSHSVIEKGQTVTLRCDPISGHDNLYWYRRVMGKEIKFLLHFVKESKQDESGMPNNRFLAERTGGTYSTLKVQPAELEDSGVYFCASSQWASGYTDTQYFGPGTRLTVL.

The gene calls are TRBV18 and TRBJ2-5, with 7 bases fitting TRBD1. CDR3 length equals 15 residues. V was clipped by 4 bases and J by 0 bases; unmatched bases: 5. In germline, CDR1 is KGHSH, CDR2 LQKENI. CDR3 DNA: TGTGCCAGCTCACTACCGGGACAGTACCAAGAGACCCAGTACTTC. Amino acids: CASSLPGQYQETQYF.

The chain has TRBV19 and TRBJ2-2; 10 positions agree with TRBD1. Germline trimming cut 9 bases from V and 5 bases from J; bases unmatched to any gene: 6. Per germline, CDR1 LNHDA and CDR2 SQIVND (reference sequence). There are 14 residues in the CDR3. This CDR3 reads CASKTGGRTGELFF. Here the CDR3 DNA reads TGTGCCAGCAAGACAGGGGGCCGTACCGGGGAGCTGTTTTTT.

With regard to this clonotype: The germline gene is not matched at one end of the junction; a read error may be the cause. This chain joins TRBV7-2 and TRBJ2-2; 12 bases fit TRBD2. CDR3 length: 17 amino acids. Germline-derived CDR1 and CDR2 are SGHTA and FQGNSA. The CDR3 nucleotides are TGTGCCAGCGGCTTAGGTCCTAGCGGGGGGGCTGACGGGGAGCTGTTTTTT. Translating gives CASGLGPSGGADGELFF.

The chain carries TRBV7-8 and TRBJ1-2; weak D call: TRBD1 (5 bases). Germline-derived CDR1 and CDR2 are SGHVS and FQNEAQ. This CDR3 has 17 amino acids. The V end lost 5 bases, the J end lost 2 bases, and 21 bases lay between the germline ends. The CDR3 reads CASSLLTGPKTNYGYTF. The CDR3 nucleotides read TGTGCCAGCAGCCTACTGACGGGACCCAAGACGAACTATGGCTACACCTTC. Based on the CDR3 plus reference TRBV7-8 and TRBJ1-2, the full variable domain is GAGVSQSPRYKVAKRGQDVALRCDPISGHVSLFWYQQALGQGPEFLTYFQNEAQLDKSGLPSDRFFAERPEGSVSTLKIQRTQQEDSAVYLCASSLLTGPKTNYGYTFGSGTRLTVV.

CDR3 loop: CASSQDGGRGDQETQYF. In DNA form, the CDR3 reads TGTGCCAGCAGCCAAGATGGTGGGCGGGGGGACCAAGAGACCCAGTACTTC. The gene calls are TRBV4-2 and TRBJ2-5; 8 positions match TRBD2. Germline V lookup: CDR1 LGHNA, CDR2 YNFKEQ. Losses at the gene ends were 0 bases for V and 0 bases for J; bases not matched to a gene: 6. The CDR3 is 17 amino acids.

This rearrangement joins TRBV6-2 or TRBV6-3 to TRBJ2-1; D unresolved. The V gene lost 5 bases and the J gene lost 9 bases, with 11 bases spanning the gap. From germline, CDR1 is MNHEY and CDR2 SVGEGT. CDR3 length: 12 amino acids. The CDR3 loop is CASSPFIGEQFF. In DNA, the CDR3 is TGTGCCAGCAGTCCCTTTATCGGTGAGCAGTTCTTC.

In this sample, this clonotype turned up a few times. The chain carries TRBV18 and TRBJ2-1, with TRBD2 as a possible D gene (5 bases). The germline CDR1 and CDR2 sequences are KGHSH and LQKENI. The CDR3 runs 15 residues. V dropped 5 bases and J dropped 1 base, with 12 bases sitting between them. The CDR3 loop is CASSSRTASYNEQFF. In DNA, the CDR3 is TGTGCCAGCTCATCGAGGACTGCTTCCTACAATGAGCAGTTCTTC.

This clonotype was picked up many times. This chain connects TRBV9 to TRBJ2-5; D is possibly TRBD1 or TRBD2 (5 bases each). The V gene's germline CDR1 is SGDLS and CDR2 YYNGEE. V gave up 0 bases and J gave up 5 bases, with 17 bases separating them. The CDR3 covers 16 residues. The CDR3 nucleotides are TGTGCCAGCAGCGTAGAGGGGACGGCCCTCGGGGAGACCCAGTACTTC. Translating it yields CASSVEGTALGETQYF.

This clonotype showed up just a few times. The V and J genes are TRBV5-4 and TRBJ1-5; 9 bases line up with TRBD1. Per germline, CDR1 SGHNT and CDR2 YYREEE (reference sequence). The CDR3 has 15 amino acids. V trimming: 10 bases; J trimming: 6 bases; junction bases outside the gene matches: 14. The CDR3 is CAVSRGTGRVQPQHF. Written as DNA, the CDR3 is TGTGCCGTCTCAAGGGGGACAGGGCGGGTTCAGCCCCAGCATTTT.

The V call is TRBV7-2, the J call TRBJ1-6, with D maybe TRBD1 (6 bases). The germline V gene has CDR1 SGHTA and CDR2 FQGNSA. The CDR3 covers 14 residues. V was trimmed by 2 bases and J by 7 bases, leaving 9 bases between them. CDR3 protein: CASSLRQGNSPLHF. For the CDR3, the DNA is TGTGCCAGCAGCTTAAGGCAGGGGAATTCACCCCTCCACTTT.

The rearrangement joins TRBV12-3 or TRBV12-4 to TRBJ1-6, with D possibly TRBD1 on 6 matching bases. V was trimmed by 8 bases and J by 8 bases, leaving 13 bases between them. The CDR3 is 13 residues long. The CDR3 DNA is TGTGCCAGCGGACAGTCTACGGATTCACCCCTCCACTTT. Translation gives CASGQSTDSPLHF.

This clonotype has more than one count but fewer than ten. The chain recombines TRBV7-6 with TRBJ1-4; no clear D gene. V was pared by 1 base and J by 7 bases, with 7 bases between. The CDR3 length is 13 residues. The germline CDR1 and CDR2 sequences are SGHVS and FNYEAQ. Here the CDR3 DNA reads TGTGCCAGCAGCTTAGGTCCAGCTGAAAAACTGTTTTTT. It specifies CASSLGPAEKLFF.

This clonotype was seen many times. For the CDR3, the DNA is TGCGCCAGCAGCCTCGTTGTTAGCGGGGGAGCCAAAAACATTCAGTACTTC. Its protein product is CASSLVVSGGAKNIQYF. The chain uses TRBV4-3 and TRBJ2-4, with 9 nucleotides matching TRBD2. After removal of 4 bases from V and 0 bases from J, the junction contained 7 bases not matched to a gene. This CDR3 region has 17 residues. The V gene's germline CDR1 is LGHNA and CDR2 YSLEER.